Listed here are 11 T cell receptor beta chains from one sample, sequenced in a study of cytomegalovirus exposure and HLA in healthy donors. Primers: 60 Vbeta forward and 13 Jbeta reverse. This table comes from immunoSEQ multiplex PCR, and its TCRdb copy is limited to in-frame clones, with some not included. The sample contains about 140,000 clones, around 80% of which appear only once. The sequenced sample was PBMCs. Receptors were obtained from a man in his forties or fifties in good health and CMV-seronegative.

The V gene is TRBV5-4, the J gene TRBJ1-2; possibly TRBD1 for D (6 bases). The CDR3 contains 15 residues. The germline V gene has CDR1 SGHNT and CDR2 YYREEE (reference sequence). V dropped 2 bases and J dropped 0 bases, with 11 bases sitting between them. The CDR3 DNA follows: TGTGCCAGCAGCTTAGACAGGATTACTAACTATGGCTACACCTTC. Translation: CASSLDRITNYGYTF.

This chain uses TRBV2 with TRBJ1-1; 7 positions agree with TRBD1. CDR1 SNHLY and CDR2 FYNNEI come from the germline V gene. V gave up 10 bases and J gave up 1 base; unmatched junction bases: 6. The CDR3 extends over 13 amino acids. The CDR3: CAKGQRGNTEAFF. DNA for the CDR3: TGTGCCAAGGGACAGCGCGGGAACACTGAAGCTTTCTTT.

The V call is TRBV9, the J call TRBJ2-1; D possibly corresponds to TRBD2 (6 bases). Deletions cut 0 bases from V and 7 bases from J, with 29 bases between. Germline CDR1 is SGDLS and CDR2 is YYNGEE. This CDR3 spans 20 amino acids. The CDR3 loop reads CASSVASGRRGGYKRNEQFF. The DNA of the CDR3 is TGTGCCAGCAGCGTAGCTTCCGGACGGAGGGGCGGGTACAAACGGAATGAGCAGTTCTTC.

The DNA for the CDR3 is TGTGCCAGCAGTTTATGGGGACAGGGGGTCGACTATAATTCACCCCTCCACTTT. It translates to CASSLWGQGVDYNSPLHF. V is TRBV27 and J is TRBJ1-6, with 11 bases matching TRBD1. Trimming removed 1 base from V and 3 bases from J; junction bases left unmatched: 5. Germline values: CDR1 MNHEY, CDR2 SMNVEV (reference sequence). The CDR3 sequence is 18 residues long.

The J gene is TRBJ2-3, the V gene TRBV28, with D possibly TRBD2 on 5 matching bases. The CDR3 sequence is 14 residues long. Germline CDR1 reads MDHEN; CDR2 reads SYDVKM. V lost 5 bases to trimming and J lost 3 bases, with 12 bases between them. The CDR3 coding sequence is TGTGCCAGCAGTCCTAGCCTTGGGACAGATACGCAGTATTTT. It translates to CASSPSLGTDTQYF.

The rearrangement links TRBV30 to TRBJ1-6; perhaps TRBD1 as D (5 bases). Germline CDR1 and CDR2: GTSNPN and SVGIG (reference sequence). The CDR3 has 13 amino acids. V lost 7 bases and J 6 bases, leaving 13 bases between the germline ends. Here the CDR3 DNA reads TGTGCCTCAGAGGCAGGGATTAATTCACCCCTCCACTTT. It yields the protein CASEAGINSPLHF.

This chain connects TRBV9 to TRBJ2-1, with D hard to call. Deletions cut 2 bases from V and 2 bases from J, with 8 bases between. The germline CDR1 and CDR2 sequences are SGDLS and YYNGEE. This CDR3 spans 14 amino acids. CDR3 DNA: TGTGCCAGCAGCGTCAGGCAGCCCTACAATGAGCAGTTCTTC. As protein: CASSVRQPYNEQFF.

The chain recombines TRBV2 with TRBJ2-1; 7 bases match TRBD1. V shed 3 bases and J 8 bases; nucleotides not matched to a gene: 7. Germline V gives CDR1 SNHLY, CDR2 FYNNEI. This CDR3 is 14 amino acids long. CDR3 sequence reads: CASSDRTGYDEQFF. For the CDR3, the DNA is TGTGCCAGCAGTGACCGGACAGGTTACGATGAGCAGTTCTTC.

In the case of this clone: An end of the junction differs from the germline gene, which may be a read error. This chain uses TRBV15 with TRBJ1-5, with 9 positions matching TRBD1. Germline lookup yields CDR1 LNHNV and CDR2 YYDKDF (reference sequence). The CDR3 totals 18 residues. The chain's CDR3 is CATSRSRDREYSNQPRHF. The CDR3 DNA follows: TGTGCCACCAGCAGAAGCCGGGACAGGGAATATAGCAATCAGCCCCGGCATTTT.

This rearrangement joins TRBV9 to TRBJ2-3; TRBD2 matches 11 bases. Trimming removed 4 bases from V and 4 bases from J; junction bases left unmatched: 5. The CDR3 runs 15 residues. CDR1 is SGDLS and CDR2 is YYNGEE in the germline V gene. The CDR3, as DNA: TGTGCCAGCAGCTTTAGCGGGGGGGCAGCAGATACGCAGTATTTT. Protein: CASSFSGGAADTQYF.

The chain links TRBV10-3 to TRBJ2-1; 7 bases map to TRBD2. Trimming at V came to 4 bases and at J to 9 bases, leaving 3 bases not matched to a gene. Germline CDR1 ENHRY, CDR2 SYGVKD. There are 12 residues in the CDR3. The CDR3 reads CAISGEGFEQFF. In nucleotides, the CDR3 is TGTGCCATCAGTGGGGAGGGGTTTGAGCAGTTCTTC.